This entry is about one TCR beta chain. Its specificity is not known. The CDR3 loop spans 15 amino acids. V shed 2 bases and J shed 10 bases, with 15 bases lying between them. Per the germline V gene, CDR1 is MNHEY and CDR2 is SVGAGI. This sample is drawn from a study of OX40 agonist ivuxolimab in advanced cancers. Whole-study findings and limits: Expanded clones were, on average, more numerous among CD8+ T cells than CD4+. Antigen targets of the expanded peripheral T cells went undetermined.

Sequencing used immunoSEQ multiplex PCR; TCRdb keeps in-frame clones, though not all of them. The sample contains 80,000 to 95,000 clones, 70% to 90% of which appear only once. The rearrangement uses TRBV6-5 and TRBJ1-6; no reliable D call. The source was CD4+ or CD8+ T cells sorted from blood, collected in a trial of the OX40 agonist ivuxolimab. The clonotype originates from an adult with an advanced solid tumor such as melanoma, head and neck, liver or kidney cancer. DNA of the CDR3: TGTGCCAGCAGTTACGGGCTTGGGCAAGGGTCACCCCTCCACTTT. Translating it yields CASSYGLGQGSPLHF.